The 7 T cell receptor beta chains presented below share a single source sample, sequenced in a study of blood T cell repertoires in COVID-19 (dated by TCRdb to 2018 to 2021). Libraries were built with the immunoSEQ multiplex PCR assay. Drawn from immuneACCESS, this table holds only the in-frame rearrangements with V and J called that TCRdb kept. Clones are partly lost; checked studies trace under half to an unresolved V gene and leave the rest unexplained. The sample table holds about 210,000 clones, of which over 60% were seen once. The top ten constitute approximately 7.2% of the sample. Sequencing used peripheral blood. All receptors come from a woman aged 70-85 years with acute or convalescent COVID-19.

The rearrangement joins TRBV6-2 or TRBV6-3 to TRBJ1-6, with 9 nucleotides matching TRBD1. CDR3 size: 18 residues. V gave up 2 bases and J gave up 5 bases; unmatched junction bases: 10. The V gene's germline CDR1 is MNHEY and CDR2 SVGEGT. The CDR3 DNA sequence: TGTGCCAGCAGTTACGGGCGAGGACAGGGGATCCATAATTCACCCCTCCACTTT. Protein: CASSYGRGQGIHNSPLHF.

CDR3: CASRMGQDGGYTF. For the CDR3, the DNA is TGTGCCAGCAGAATGGGACAGGATGGCGGCTACACCTTC. The chain has TRBV6-5 and TRBJ1-2; 8 nucleotides match TRBD1. This CDR3 is built from 13 residues. CDR1 and CDR2 from the germline V gene are MNHEY and SVGAGI. V was pared by 6 bases and J by 8 bases, with 8 bases of the junction left unmatched.

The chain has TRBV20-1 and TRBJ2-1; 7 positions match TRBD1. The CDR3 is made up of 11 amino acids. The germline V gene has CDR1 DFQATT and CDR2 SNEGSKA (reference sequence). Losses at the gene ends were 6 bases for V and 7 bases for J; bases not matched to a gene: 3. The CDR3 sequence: CSAKQGNEQFF. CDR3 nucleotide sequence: TGCAGTGCAAAACAGGGGAATGAGCAGTTCTTC.

CDR3 DNA sequence: TGCGCCAGCAGTCCCGGGACAACCACCCCCAATGAGCAGTTCTTC. Residues: CASSPGTTTPNEQFF. This chain connects TRBV10-2 to TRBJ2-1; TRBD1 might be the D (6 bases). The CDR3 is made up of 15 amino acids. CDR1 is WSHSY, CDR2 SAAADI, per germline. Deletions cut 5 bases from V and 6 bases from J, with 17 bases between.

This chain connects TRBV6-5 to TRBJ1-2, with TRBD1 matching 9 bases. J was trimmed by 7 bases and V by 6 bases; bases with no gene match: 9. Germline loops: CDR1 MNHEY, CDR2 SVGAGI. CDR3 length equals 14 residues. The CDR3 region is CASRQQGARGGYTF. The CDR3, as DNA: TGTGCCAGCAGACAACAGGGGGCTAGAGGTGGCTACACCTTC.

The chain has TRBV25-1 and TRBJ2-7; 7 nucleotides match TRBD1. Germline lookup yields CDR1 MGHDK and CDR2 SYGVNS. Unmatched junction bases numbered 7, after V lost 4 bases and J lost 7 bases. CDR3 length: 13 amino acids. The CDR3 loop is CASSARGLGEQYF. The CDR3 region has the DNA TGTGCCAGCAGTGCAAGGGGGCTGGGGGAGCAGTACTTC.

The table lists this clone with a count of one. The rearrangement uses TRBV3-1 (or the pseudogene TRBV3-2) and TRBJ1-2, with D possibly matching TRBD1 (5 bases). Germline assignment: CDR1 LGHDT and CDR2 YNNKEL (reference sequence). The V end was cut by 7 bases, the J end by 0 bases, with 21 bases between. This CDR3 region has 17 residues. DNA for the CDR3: TGTGCCAGCACAAATGCTGGGGCCAATAGGGCTAACTATGGCTACACCTTC. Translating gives CASTNAGANRANYGYTF.